One sample yielded the 14 T cell receptor beta chains listed below, sequenced in a study of CD8 T cells in Susac syndrome. Random-hexamer reverse transcription was applied to roughly 0.45 to 1 ug RNA. TCRdb reprocessed the immunoSEQ multiplex PCR reads via MiXCR and lists one record per CDR3 protein. The profile shows about 170,000 distinct CDR3 sequences, 85% to 95% of them singletons. The sequenced sample consisted of CD4+ T cells from PBMCs. These receptors were taken from a human donor with multiple sclerosis.

The rearrangement joins TRBV2 to TRBJ1-6; no clear D. This CDR3 has 13 residues. Deletions cut 10 bases from V and 7 bases from J, with 14 bases between. Germline CDR1 SNHLY, CDR2 FYNNEI. The chain's CDR3 is CATGEFPNSPLHF. The CDR3 DNA is TGTGCCACCGGAGAGTTTCCCAATTCACCCCTCCACTTT.

The chain joins TRBV12-3 or TRBV12-4 to TRBJ1-2; D remains ambiguous. The CDR3 spans 15 residues. The V end lost 6 bases, the J end lost 4 bases, and 18 bases lay between the germline ends. CDR3 protein: CASSRLALGIYGYTF. The CDR3 DNA follows: TGTGCCAGCAGCCGTCTCGCATTGGGGATCTATGGCTACACCTTC.

This chain links TRBV2 with TRBJ1-1, with D perhaps TRBD1 (6 bases). CDR3 length: 13 amino acids. Trimming shortened V by 5 bases and J by 4 bases, and 11 bases separated the two germline ends. Germline CDR1 SNHLY, CDR2 FYNNEI. The CDR3 region is CASSRGGPTEAFF. The CDR3 nucleotides read TGTGCCAGCAGTAGAGGGGGACCCACTGAAGCTTTCTTT.

The rearrangement links TRBV9 to TRBJ2-3; D is perhaps TRBD1 or TRBD2 (5 bases each). This CDR3 region has 16 residues. Trimming removed 0 bases at V and 1 base at J, with 12 bases between. Germline CDR1 is SGDLS and CDR2 is YYNGEE. The CDR3 coding sequence is TGTGCCAGCAGCGTAGACGGGGACCTGGGCACAGATACGCAGTATTTT. The encoded protein is CASSVDGDLGTDTQYF.

This chain connects TRBV28 to TRBJ2-7, with 7 positions matching TRBD1. This CDR3 spans 14 amino acids. Germline values: CDR1 MDHEN, CDR2 SYDVKM. V shed 6 bases and J 5 bases; nucleotides not matched to a gene: 10. The CDR3 DNA follows: TGTGCCAGCAGAACAGGACAGGCACTCCACGAGCAGTACTTC. Protein sequence: CASRTGQALHEQYF.

V gene TRBV21-1 combines with J gene TRBJ2-3. TRBV21-1 corresponds to a pseudogene. The CDR3 runs to 16 residues. DNA for the CDR3: TGTGCCAGCAGCAAATTCTCCGACCAATGCACAGATACGCAGTATTTT. Translating gives CASSKFSDQCTDTQYF.

This rearrangement joins TRBV20-1 to TRBJ2-5, with unresolved D. Germline-derived CDR1 and CDR2 are DFQATT and SNEGSKA (reference sequence). V shed 6 bases and J shed 5 bases, with 10 bases lying between them. The CDR3 consists of 11 residues. The CDR3 DNA reads as TGCAGTGCGAGTGACCGGGAGACCCAGTACTTC. Translating gives CSASDRETQYF.

This clonotype was found a few times. The chain employs TRBV19 and TRBJ1-5, with 8 nucleotides matching TRBD1. Germline values: CDR1 LNHDA, CDR2 SQIVND (reference sequence). The CDR3 length is 14 residues. Germline trimming cut 7 bases from V and 2 bases from J; bases unmatched to any gene: 4. The CDR3 DNA reads as TGTGCCAGTACCGACAGGGGAGGCAATCAGCCCCAGCATTTT. It translates to CASTDRGGNQPQHF.

The chain recombines TRBV29-1 with TRBJ1-2; no clear D. The V and J ends lost 0 bases and 8 bases respectively, with 13 bases between them. Germline CDR1 SQVTM, CDR2 ANQGSEA. CDR3 length: 13 residues. The CDR3 DNA is TGCAGCGTTGAAGATCGGCAGTCTGGGGGCTACACCTTC. It translates to CSVEDRQSGGYTF. The entire variable domain, with the rest obtained from reference TRBV29-1 and TRBJ1-2, is as follows: SAVISQKPSRDICQRGTSLTIQCQVDSQVTMMFWYRQQPGQSLTLIATANQGSEATYESGFVIDKFPISRPNLTFSTLTVSNMSPEDSSIYLCSVEDRQSGGYTFGSGTRLTVV.

This chain connects TRBV9 to TRBJ2-1, with 8 bases aligning to TRBD1. Trimming removed 1 base from V and 6 bases from J; junction bases left unmatched: 3. The CDR3 loop spans 14 amino acids. Germline CDR1 is SGDLS and CDR2 is YYNGEE. Here the CDR3 DNA reads TGTGCCAGCAGCGTAATAACAGGGGGCAATGAGCAGTTCTTC. Residues: CASSVITGGNEQFF. Complete variable domain (other parts from reference TRBV9 and TRBJ2-1): DSGVTQTPKHLITATGQRVTLRCSPRSGDLSVYWYQQSLDQGLQFLIQYYNGEERAKGNILERFSAQQFPDLHSELNLSSLELGDSALYFCASSVITGGNEQFFGPGTRLTVL.

CDR3 nucleotide sequence: TGCGCCAGCAGCTTGGAACTAGCGGGAGGGCAACATTCCACAGATACGCAGTATTTT. Translation: CASSLELAGGQHSTDTQYF. The rearrangement uses TRBV5-1 and TRBJ2-3; 13 bases line up with TRBD2. The V gene end was trimmed by 0 bases and the J gene end by 2 bases; junction bases not matched to a gene: 9. This CDR3 has 19 residues. Germline V lookup: CDR1 SGHRS, CDR2 YFSETQ.

This sequence joins TRBV3-1 and TRBJ1-1; a possible D gene is TRBD1 (6 bases). Germline loops: CDR1 LGHDT, CDR2 YNNKEL (reference sequence). Trimming stripped 4 bases from V and 0 bases from J, with 12 bases between. This CDR3 has 15 amino acids. The CDR3 region is CASSLSGVLNTEAFF. Written as DNA, the CDR3 is TGTGCCAGCAGCCTATCAGGGGTTTTGAACACTGAAGCTTTCTTT.

The rearrangement joins TRBV20-1 to TRBJ2-1; D possibly corresponds to TRBD1 (6 bases). Germline V CDR1 and CDR2: DFQATT, SNEGSKA (reference sequence). Trimming cost V 0 bases and J 8 bases, with 20 bases left between them. This CDR3 spans 16 amino acids. This chain's CDR3 is CSARDAGQGRGYEQFF. In DNA, the CDR3 is TGCAGTGCTAGAGATGCAGGTCAGGGGCGCGGGTATGAGCAGTTCTTC.

The CDR3 DNA is TGTGCCAGCAGCAGAGACCGACAGGGATGGCAGCCCCAGCATTTT. It translates to CASSRDRQGWQPQHF. This chain connects TRBV2 to TRBJ1-5; TRBD1 agrees at 7 bases. The J segment lost 7 bases and the V segment lost 6 bases, leaving 12 bases of the junction unmatched. This CDR3 comprises 15 residues. Germline V gives CDR1 SNHLY, CDR2 FYNNEI.